This is a list of T cell receptor beta chains from one sample in a study of tumor-infiltrating lymphocytes in localized non-small cell lung cancer. This table comes from immunoSEQ multiplex PCR, and its TCRdb copy is limited to in-frame clones, with some not included. Of thousands of clones detected, 81% appear once; the ten largest clones hold roughly 9.3%. Sample: lung tumor tissue. The receptors were gathered from a human donor with non-small cell lung cancer. Both conserved end residues are part of each CDR3. The order of the fields is J gene, V gene, CDR3 length, clone size, D gene, CDR3 protein, CDR3 DNA. A D gene is named only where the DNA matches it firmly. Some rows have no size entry. The others give once, few or many, or a class for an expanded clone.

>TRBJ2-7|TRBV4-1|15|.|.
CASSQDARGSYEQYF
TGCGCCAGCAGCCAAGATGCGAGGGGTTCCTACGAGCAGTACTTC
>TRBJ2-2|TRBV7-6|14|.|TRBD2
CASSRTSLPGELFF
TGTGCCAGCAGCCGGACTAGTCTACCCGGGGAGCTGTTTTTT
>TRBJ2-1|TRBV29-1|15|.|TRBD2
CSVGSAGGSYNEQFF
TGCAGCGTTGGTTCGGCGGGAGGTTCCTACAATGAGCAGTTCTTC
>TRBJ1-6|TRBV15|16|.|.
CATSGESGTSPSPLHF
TGTGCCACCAGCGGAGAGTCCGGGACATCCCCTTCACCCCTCCACTTT
>TRBJ1-1|TRBV15|13|.|.
CATSRDRGIEAFF
TGTGCCACCAGCAGAGATCGGGGGATTGAAGCTTTCTTT
>TRBJ1-2|TRBV7-3|15|.|TRBD1
CASSRGGQTLYGYTF
TGTGCCAGCAGCCGAGGGGGACAGACCCTCTATGGCTACACCTTC
>TRBJ1-4|TRBV4-3|16|few|.
CASSPSPLTRPEKLFF
TGCGCCAGCAGCCCTTCACCCCTCACACGTCCTGAAAAACTGTTTTTT
>TRBJ1-1|TRBV30|11|.|.
CAWSVTDEAFF
TGTGCCTGGAGTGTAACAGATGAAGCTTTCTTT
>TRBJ2-2|TRBV5-5|15|.|TRBD1
CASTLEGGVTGELFF
TGTGCCAGCACCCTAGAAGGGGGCGTTACCGGGGAGCTGTTTTTT
>TRBJ2-5|TRBV7-9|13|.|.
CAAPSASQETQYF
TGTGCTGCCCCATCAGCCAGCCAAGAGACCCAGTACTTC
>TRBJ2-5|TRBV6-6|12|.|.
CASSQALETQYF
TGTGCCAGCAGCCAAGCTTTGGAAACCCAGTACTTC
>TRBJ1-4|TRBV15|22|.|.
CATSREPSIMGRYGPTNEKLFF
TGTGCCACCAGCAGAGAACCAAGTATCATGGGCAGGTATGGCCCAACTAATGAAAAACTGTTTTTT
>TRBJ2-7|TRBV13|11|.|.
CASSINYEQYF
TGTGCCAGCAGCATAAACTACGAGCAGTACTTC
>TRBJ2-3|TRBV2|13|.|.
CASSGQFTDTQYF
TGTGCCAGCAGTGGACAGTTCACAGATACGCAGTATTTT
>TRBJ2-3|TRBV18|16|.|TRBD2
CASSPPGLAGGDTQYF
TGTGCCAGCTCACCTCCGGGACTAGCGGGAGGAGATACGCAGTATTTT
>TRBJ2-1|TRBV18|16|.|.
CASSPAAVISYNEQFF
TGTGCCAGCTCGCCCGCGGCGGTTATCTCCTACAATGAGCAGTTCTTC
>TRBJ1-1|TRBV7-6|14|.|TRBD1
CASSSQGVNTEAFF
TGTGCCAGCAGCTCCCAGGGGGTGAACACTGAAGCTTTCTTT
>TRBJ1-2|TRBV5-6|15|few|.
CASSLGTTVNYGYTF
TGTGCCAGCAGCTTGGGGACAACAGTTAACTATGGCTACACCTTC
>TRBJ1-1|TRBV7-8|14|.|TRBD1
CASSPQGGNTEAFF
TGTGCCAGCAGCCCGCAGGGGGGGAACACTGAAGCTTTCTTT
>TRBJ2-1|TRBV10-3|12|.|TRBD2
CAIATSESSQFF
TGTGCCATCGCGACTAGCGAGTCGAGCCAGTTCTTC
>TRBJ2-3|TRBV30|12|.|.
CASTFRADTQYF
TGTGCCTCGACGTTCAGAGCAGATACGCAGTATTTT
>TRBJ2-2|TRBV4-1|15|.|TRBD1
CASSLRQGEHGELFF
TGCGCCAGCAGCCTACGACAGGGGGAACACGGGGAGCTGTTTTTT
>TRBJ2-5|TRBV7-6|15|.|.
CASSLGLRGQETQYF
TGTGCCAGCAGCTTAGGATTACGGGGGCAAGAGACCCAGTACTTC
>TRBJ2-2|TRBV6-6|14|.|.
CAIWTYANTGELFF
TGTGCCATTTGGACTTACGCGAACACCGGGGAGCTGTTTTTT
>TRBJ2-5|TRBV5-4|17|.|TRBD2
CASSKGLAGSMRETQYF
TGTGCCAGCAGTAAAGGACTAGCGGGGTCGATGAGGGAGACCCAGTACTTC
>TRBJ2-5|TRBV5-1|13|.|TRBD1
CASSIGTGETQYF
TGCGCCAGCAGTATTGGGACAGGGGAGACCCAGTACTTC
>TRBJ2-1|TRBV19|16|.|.
CASSPFTGTEFNEQFF
TGTGCCAGTAGCCCCTTCACCGGGACCGAATTCAATGAGCAGTTCTTC
>TRBJ2-5|TRBV6-1|13|few|.
CASSERGPETQYF
TGTGCCAGCAGTGAAAGGGGCCCGGAGACCCAGTACTTC
>TRBJ2-7|TRBV7-9|16|.|.
CASSPLTPGGSYEQYF
TGTGCCAGCAGCCCGCTGACCCCCGGGGGATCCTACGAGCAGTACTTC
>TRBJ2-5|TRBV28|18|.|TRBD2
CASSSPGLVSLYQETQYF
TGTGCCAGCAGTTCGCCGGGACTAGTGTCCCTGTACCAAGAGACCCAGTACTTC
>TRBJ2-1|TRBV27|14|.|TRBD2
CASRPSGRAYRQFF
TGTGCCAGCAGGCCTAGCGGGAGGGCCTATCGGCAGTTCTTC
>TRBJ2-7|TRBV5-1|13|.|.
CASSFQGYYEQYF
TGCGCCAGCAGCTTCCAGGGCTACTACGAGCAGTACTTC
>TRBJ1-2|TRBV19|15|.|.
CASSQKGQSNYGYTF
TGTGCCAGTAGCCAAAAAGGACAGTCTAACTATGGCTACACCTTC
>TRBJ2-7|TRBV5-1|12|.|.
CASSSQGYEQYF
TGCGCCAGCAGCTCACAGGGATACGAGCAGTACTTC
>TRBJ2-3|TRBV15|16|.|TRBD2
CATSHRTGRDTDTQYF
TGTGCCACCAGCCACCGGACCGGGAGGGACACAGATACGCAGTATTTT
>TRBJ2-4|TRBV7-8|14|few|.
CASSLAGEQNIQYF
TGTGCCAGCAGCTTAGCAGGGGAGCAAAACATTCAGTACTTC
>TRBJ1-2|TRBV6-5|14|.|.
CASRTHRANYGYTF
TGTGCCAGCAGGACCCACAGAGCTAACTATGGCTACACCTTC
>TRBJ2-3|TRBV11-2|14|.|TRBD2
CASSLDRGADTQYF
TGTGCCAGCAGCTTAGACCGGGGGGCAGATACGCAGTATTTT
>TRBJ1-1|TRBV6-6|14|.|.
CASFRTVMNTEAFF
TGTGCCAGCTTTAGGACAGTTATGAACACTGAAGCTTTCTTT
>TRBJ1-5|TRBV19|17|.|TRBD1
CASSVRQGGFRNQPQHF
TGTGCCAGTAGTGTGCGACAGGGGGGATTTCGCAATCAGCCCCAGCATTTT
>TRBJ2-2|TRBV19|14|.|.
CASSLGRGRRELFF
TGTGCCAGTAGTCTTGGGAGGGGGAGGAGGGAGCTGTTTTTT
>TRBJ2-1|TRBV19|15|few|TRBD2
CASTPGGSGGNEQFF
TGTGCCAGTACTCCCGGGGGGAGCGGGGGGAATGAGCAGTTCTTC
>TRBJ2-3|TRBV11-2|13|.|.
CASSFRGFGTQYF
TGTGCCAGCAGCTTCAGGGGTTTCGGTACGCAGTATTTT
>TRBJ1-2|TRBV18|15|.|.
CASSPVQDLAYGYTF
TGTGCCAGCTCACCCGTACAGGATCTGGCCTATGGCTACACCTTC
>TRBJ1-1|TRBV20-1|11|once|.
CSAVPKTEAFF
TGCAGTGCCGTCCCTAAGACTGAAGCTTTCTTT
>TRBJ1-4|TRBV7-2|15|.|.
CASSAQWGTDEKLFF
TGTGCCAGCAGCGCTCAATGGGGCACGGATGAAAAACTGTTTTTT
>TRBJ1-2|TRBV6-1|12|.|.
CASRDGAGGYTF
TGTGCCAGCAGGGACGGGGCAGGTGGCTACACCTTC
>TRBJ2-5|TRBV30|10|.|.
CACIDKTQYF
TGTGCCTGCATTGACAAAACCCAGTACTTC
>TRBJ2-5|TRBV5-4|15|.|TRBD1
CASSRRDRAQETQYF
TGTGCCAGCAGCCGCCGGGACAGGGCCCAAGAGACCCAGTACTTC
>TRBJ2-5|TRBV11-2|15|.|TRBD2
CASSSRTSGQETQYF
TGTGCCAGCAGCTCCCGGACTAGCGGACAAGAGACCCAGTACTTC
>TRBJ2-5|TRBV19|14|.|.
CASSMTGTFLAQYF
TGTGCCAGTAGTATGACAGGGACTTTCTTGGCCCAGTACTTC
>TRBJ2-6|TRBV19|14|.|TRBD1
CASDRALGANVLTF
TGTGCCAGTGACAGGGCACTTGGGGCCAACGTCCTGACTTTC
>TRBJ2-3|TRBV7-9|16|few|.
CASTLAQGISTDTQYF
TGTGCCAGCACCCTAGCCCAGGGTATTAGCACAGATACGCAGTATTTT
>TRBJ1-2|TRBV25-1|12|.|.
CASTSSGYGYTF
TGTGCCAGCACCTCCTCGGGGTATGGCTACACCTTC
>TRBJ2-7|TRBV6-6|12|few|.
CASSYHPYEQYF
TGTGCCAGCAGTTACCATCCCTACGAGCAGTACTTC